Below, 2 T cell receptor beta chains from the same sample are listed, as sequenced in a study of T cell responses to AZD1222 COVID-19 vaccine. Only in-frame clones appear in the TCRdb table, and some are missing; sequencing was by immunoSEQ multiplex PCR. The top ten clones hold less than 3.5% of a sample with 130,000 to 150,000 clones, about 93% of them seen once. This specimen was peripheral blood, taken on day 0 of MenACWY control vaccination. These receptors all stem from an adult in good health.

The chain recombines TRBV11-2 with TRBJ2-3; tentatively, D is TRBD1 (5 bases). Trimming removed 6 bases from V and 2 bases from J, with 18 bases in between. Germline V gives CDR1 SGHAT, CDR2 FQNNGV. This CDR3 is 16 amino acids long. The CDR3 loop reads CASRRRGEAFTDTQYF. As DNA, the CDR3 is TGTGCCAGCAGGAGAAGGGGCGAGGCTTTCACAGATACGCAGTATTTT.

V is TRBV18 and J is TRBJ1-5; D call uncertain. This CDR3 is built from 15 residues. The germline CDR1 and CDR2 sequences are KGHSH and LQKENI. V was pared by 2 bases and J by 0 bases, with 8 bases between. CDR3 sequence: CASSPDFYSNQPQHF. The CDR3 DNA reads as TGTGCCAGCTCACCAGATTTCTATAGCAATCAGCCCCAGCATTTT.